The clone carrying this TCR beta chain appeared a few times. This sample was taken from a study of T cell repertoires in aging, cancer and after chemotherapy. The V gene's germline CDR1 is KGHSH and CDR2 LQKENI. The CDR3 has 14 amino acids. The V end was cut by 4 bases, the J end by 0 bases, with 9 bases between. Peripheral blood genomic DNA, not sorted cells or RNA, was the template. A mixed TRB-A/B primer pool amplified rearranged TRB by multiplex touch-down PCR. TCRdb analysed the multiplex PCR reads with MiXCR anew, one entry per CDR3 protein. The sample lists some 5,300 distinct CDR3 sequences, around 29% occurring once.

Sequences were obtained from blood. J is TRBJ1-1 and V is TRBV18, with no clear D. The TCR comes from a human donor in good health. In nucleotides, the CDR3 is TGTGCCAGCTCACAGACTGACATGAACACTGAAGCTTTCTTT. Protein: CASSQTDMNTEAFF.